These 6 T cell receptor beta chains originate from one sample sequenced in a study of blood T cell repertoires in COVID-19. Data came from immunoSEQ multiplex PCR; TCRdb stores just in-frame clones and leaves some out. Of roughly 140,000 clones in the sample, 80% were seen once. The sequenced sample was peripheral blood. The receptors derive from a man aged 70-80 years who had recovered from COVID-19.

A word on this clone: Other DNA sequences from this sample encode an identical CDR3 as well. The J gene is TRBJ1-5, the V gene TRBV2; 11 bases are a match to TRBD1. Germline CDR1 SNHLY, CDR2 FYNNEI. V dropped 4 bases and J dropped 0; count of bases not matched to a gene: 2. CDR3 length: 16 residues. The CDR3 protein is CASSGGQGASNQPQHF. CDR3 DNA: TGTGCCAGCAGTGGAGGACAGGGGGCTAGCAATCAGCCCCAGCATTTT.

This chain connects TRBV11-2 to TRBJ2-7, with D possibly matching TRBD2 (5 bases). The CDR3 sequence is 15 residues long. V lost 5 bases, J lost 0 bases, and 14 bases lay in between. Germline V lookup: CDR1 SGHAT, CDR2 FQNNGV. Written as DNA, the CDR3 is TGTGCCAGCAGCACTAGTCCGGTCATCTCCTACGAGCAGTACTTC. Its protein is CASSTSPVISYEQYF.

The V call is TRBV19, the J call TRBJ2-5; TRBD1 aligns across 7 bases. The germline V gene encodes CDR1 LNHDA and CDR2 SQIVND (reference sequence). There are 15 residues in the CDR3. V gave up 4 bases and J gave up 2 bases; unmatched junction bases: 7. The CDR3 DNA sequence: TGTGCCAGTAGTAGACTCCCGGGACAGCAAGAGACCCAGTACTTC. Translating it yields CASSRLPGQQETQYF.

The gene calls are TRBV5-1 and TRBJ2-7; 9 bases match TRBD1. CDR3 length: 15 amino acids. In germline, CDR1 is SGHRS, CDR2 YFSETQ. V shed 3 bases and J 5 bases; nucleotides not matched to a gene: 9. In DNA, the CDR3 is TGCGCCAGCAGCTCTTCCGGGACAGGGCTCAACGAGCAGTACTTC. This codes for CASSSSGTGLNEQYF. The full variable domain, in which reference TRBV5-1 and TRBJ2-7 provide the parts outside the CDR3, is KAGVTQTPRYLIKTRGQQVTLSCSPISGHRSVSWYQQTPGQGLQFLFEYFSETQRNKGNFPGRFSGRQFSNSRSEMNVSTLELGDSALYLCASSSSGTGLNEQYFGPGTRLTVT.

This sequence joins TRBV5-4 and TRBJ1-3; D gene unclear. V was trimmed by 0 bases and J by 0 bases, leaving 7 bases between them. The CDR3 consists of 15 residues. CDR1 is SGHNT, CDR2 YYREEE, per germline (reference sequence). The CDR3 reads CASSLAGSSGNTIYF. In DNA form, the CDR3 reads TGTGCCAGCAGCTTGGCTGGGAGCTCTGGAAACACCATATATTTT.

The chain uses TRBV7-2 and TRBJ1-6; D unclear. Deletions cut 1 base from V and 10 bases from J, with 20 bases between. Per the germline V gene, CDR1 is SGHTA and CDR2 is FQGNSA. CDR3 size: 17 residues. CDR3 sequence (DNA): TGTGCCAGCAGCTTAGTTCTGACCACGACTTACGGCTCACCCCTCCACTTT. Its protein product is CASSLVLTTTYGSPLHF.